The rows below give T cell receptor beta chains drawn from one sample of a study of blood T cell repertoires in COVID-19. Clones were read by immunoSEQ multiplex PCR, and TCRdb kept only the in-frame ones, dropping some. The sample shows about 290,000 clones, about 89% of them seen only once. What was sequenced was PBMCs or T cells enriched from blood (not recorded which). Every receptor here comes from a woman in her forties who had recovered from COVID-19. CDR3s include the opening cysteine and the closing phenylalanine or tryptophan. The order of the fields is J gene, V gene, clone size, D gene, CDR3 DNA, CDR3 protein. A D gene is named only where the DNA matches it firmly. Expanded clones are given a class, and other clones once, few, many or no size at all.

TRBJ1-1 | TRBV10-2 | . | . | TGCGCCAGCAGTGACCATGGGGGGAGTGGGAACACTGAAGCTTTCTTT | CASSDHGGSGNTEAFF
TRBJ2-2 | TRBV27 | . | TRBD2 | TGTGCCAGCAGTCCCCTGGTCCAGCGGGGGGGCCATAAGGAGCTGTTTTTT | CASSPLVQRGGHKELFF
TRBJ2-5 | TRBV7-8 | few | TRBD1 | TGTGCCAGCAGCACCAACAGGGGGCGAATGGAGACCCAGTACTTC | CASSTNRGRMETQYF
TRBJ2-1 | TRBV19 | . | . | TGTGCCAGTAGTATGGTGGGGCAGTACAATGAGCAGTTCTTC | CASSMVGQYNEQFF
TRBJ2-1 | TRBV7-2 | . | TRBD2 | TGTGCCAGCAGCTTAAGGCTAGCGGGAGGGAACTGGAAAACCAATGAGCAGTTCTTC | CASSLRLAGGNWKTNEQFF
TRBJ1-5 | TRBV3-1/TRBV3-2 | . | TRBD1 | TGTGCCAGCAGCCAAACAGGACAGGGGGTCCAGCCCCAGCATTTT | CASSQTGQGVQPQHF
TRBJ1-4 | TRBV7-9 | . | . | TGTGCCAGCAGCCCCCGAAGAGCTAATGAAAAACTGTTTTTT | CASSPRRANEKLFF
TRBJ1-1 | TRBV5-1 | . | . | TGCGCCAGCAGCTTGGGGGCGGTGGGTCTAAAGGGGACTGAAGCTTTCTTT | CASSLGAVGLKGTEAFF
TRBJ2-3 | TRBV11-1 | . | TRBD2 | TGTGCCAGCAGCCATTTAGCGGGGGGCCACCCAGATACGCAGTATTTT | CASSHLAGGHPDTQYF
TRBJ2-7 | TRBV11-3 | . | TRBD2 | TGTGCCAGCAGCCTTAGCGGGGGGGCCCCCTACGAGCAGTACTTC | CASSLSGGAPYEQYF
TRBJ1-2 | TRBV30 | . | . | TGTGCCTGGAGTGTATGGGGGGGGAAGAGCTATGGCTACACCTTC | CAWSVWGGKSYGYTF
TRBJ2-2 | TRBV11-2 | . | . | TGTGCCAGCAGTTTAGGCCTTACCTCGGCGGGGAGGACCGGGGAGCTGTTTTTT | CASSLGLTSAGRTGELFF
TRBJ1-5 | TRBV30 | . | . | TGTGCCTGGAGTTTAAGAGGGAATCAGCCCCAGCATTTT | CAWSLRGNQPQHF
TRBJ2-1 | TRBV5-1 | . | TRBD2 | TGCGCCAGCAGCTTGTCGGCTAGCGGGGGCAGCGGGCAGTTCTTC | CASSLSASGGSGQFF
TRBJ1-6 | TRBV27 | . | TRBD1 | TGTGCCAGCAGCGAAGTGGGACAGGGGGCGCAGAATTCACCCCTCCACTTT | CASSEVGQGAQNSPLHF
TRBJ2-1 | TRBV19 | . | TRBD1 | TGTGCCAGTACGGGACAGGGGTCCTACAATGAGCAGTTCTTC | CASTGQGSYNEQFF
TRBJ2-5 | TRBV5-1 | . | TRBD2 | TGCGCCAGCAGCTTGGCGATAGCGGGAGAAAGAGAGACCCAGTACTTC | CASSLAIAGERETQYF
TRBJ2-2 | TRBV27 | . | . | TGTGCCAGCAGTCCGACACGGACCGGGGAGCTGTTTTTT | CASSPTRTGELFF
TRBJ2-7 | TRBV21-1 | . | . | TGTGCCAGCAGCAAAAGGTTGAGGGGGACCTACGAGCAGTACTTC | CASSKRLRGTYEQYF
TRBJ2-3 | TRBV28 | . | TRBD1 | TGTGCCAGCAGTTCCCCGACAGGGGGCACAGATACGCAGTATTTT | CASSSPTGGTDTQYF
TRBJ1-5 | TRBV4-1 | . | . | TGCGCCAGCAGCCAAGATCGCGGTCAGCCCCAGCATTTT | CASSQDRGQPQHF
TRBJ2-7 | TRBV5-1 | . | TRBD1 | TGCGCCAGCAGCCCGACAGGGGCAAAGTCCTACGAGCAGTACTTC | CASSPTGAKSYEQYF
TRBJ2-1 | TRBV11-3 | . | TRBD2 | TGTGCCAGCAGCCCGGGGGGGGACGGTGAGCAGTTCTTC | CASSPGGDGEQFF
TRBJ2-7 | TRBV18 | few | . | TGTGCCAGCTCACCACCGCAGGGGTCAATGTACGAGCAGTACTTC | CASSPPQGSMYEQYF
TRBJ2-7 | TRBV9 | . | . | TGTGCCAGCAGCGGGGGGAGGTTAGGGGACTACGAGCAGTACTTC | CASSGGRLGDYEQYF
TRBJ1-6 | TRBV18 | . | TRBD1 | TGTGCCAGCTCATATAGAACGGGACAGGGGCATTCACCCCTCCACTTT | CASSYRTGQGHSPLHF
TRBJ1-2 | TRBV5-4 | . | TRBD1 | TGTGCCAGCAGCGGATACAGGGGGCGGGGCTACACCTTC | CASSGYRGRGYTF
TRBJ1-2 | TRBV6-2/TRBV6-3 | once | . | TGTGCCAGCAGCAATCCACAGGTGCTCGGCTACACCTTC | CASSNPQVLGYTF
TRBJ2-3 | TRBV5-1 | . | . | TGCGCCAGCAGCAACGCCGCGACAACAGCCCAAGATACGCAGTATTTT | CASSNAATTAQDTQYF
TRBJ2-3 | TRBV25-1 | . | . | TGTGCCAGCAGTCTCACGGGATCCGGGGATACGCAGTATTTT | CASSLTGSGDTQYF
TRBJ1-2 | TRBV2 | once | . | TGTGCCAGCAGTGAACCGGAGTTTGGCTACACCTTC | CASSEPEFGYTF